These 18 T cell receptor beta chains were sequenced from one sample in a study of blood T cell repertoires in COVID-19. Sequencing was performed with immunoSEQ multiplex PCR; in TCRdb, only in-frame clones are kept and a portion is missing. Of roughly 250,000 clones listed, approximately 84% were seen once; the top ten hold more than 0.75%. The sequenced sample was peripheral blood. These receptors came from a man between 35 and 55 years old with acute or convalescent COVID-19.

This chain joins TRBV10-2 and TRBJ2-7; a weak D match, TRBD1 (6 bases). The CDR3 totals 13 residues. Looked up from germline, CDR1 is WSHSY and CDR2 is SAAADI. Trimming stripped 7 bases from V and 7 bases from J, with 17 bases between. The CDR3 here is CASTARGTGEQYF. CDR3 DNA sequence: TGCGCCAGCACCGCGAGGGGTACAGGGGAGCAGTACTTC.

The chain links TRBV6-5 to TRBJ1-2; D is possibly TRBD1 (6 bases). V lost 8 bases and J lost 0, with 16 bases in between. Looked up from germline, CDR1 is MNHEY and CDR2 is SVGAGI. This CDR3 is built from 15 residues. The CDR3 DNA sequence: TGTGCCAGCCGAGTGACAGGAGCCGCTAACTATGGCTACACCTTC. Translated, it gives CASRVTGAANYGYTF.

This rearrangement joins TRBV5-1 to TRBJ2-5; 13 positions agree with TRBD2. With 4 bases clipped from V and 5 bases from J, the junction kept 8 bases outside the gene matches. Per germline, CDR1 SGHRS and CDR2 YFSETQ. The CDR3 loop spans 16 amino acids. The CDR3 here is CASSQTTSGGPETQYF. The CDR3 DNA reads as TGCGCCAGCAGCCAGACGACTAGCGGGGGGCCCGAGACCCAGTACTTC.

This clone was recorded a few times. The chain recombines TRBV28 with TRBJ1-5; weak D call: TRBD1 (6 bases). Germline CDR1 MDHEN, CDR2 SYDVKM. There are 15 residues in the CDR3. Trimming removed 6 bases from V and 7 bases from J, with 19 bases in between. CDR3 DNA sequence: TGTGCCAGCAGCACTTACAGGGCCTCGGGACAGCCCCAGCATTTT. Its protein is CASSTYRASGQPQHF.

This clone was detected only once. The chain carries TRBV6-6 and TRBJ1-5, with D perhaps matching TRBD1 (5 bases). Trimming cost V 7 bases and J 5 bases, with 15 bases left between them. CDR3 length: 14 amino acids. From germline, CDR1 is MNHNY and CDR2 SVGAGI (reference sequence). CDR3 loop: CASKTEVRDQPQHF. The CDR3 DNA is TGTGCCAGCAAGACAGAGGTTAGGGATCAGCCCCAGCATTTT.

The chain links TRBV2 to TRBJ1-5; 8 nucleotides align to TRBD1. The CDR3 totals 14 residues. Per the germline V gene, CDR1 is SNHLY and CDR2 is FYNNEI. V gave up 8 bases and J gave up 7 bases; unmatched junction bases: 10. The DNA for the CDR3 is TGTGCCAGCTGTACTACGGACAGGGAACAGCCCCAGCATTTT. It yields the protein CASCTTDREQPQHF.

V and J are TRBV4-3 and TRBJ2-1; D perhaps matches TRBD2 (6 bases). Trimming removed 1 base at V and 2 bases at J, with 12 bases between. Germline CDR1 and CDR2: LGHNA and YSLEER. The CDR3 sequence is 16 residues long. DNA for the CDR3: TGCGCCAGCAGCCAAGGGGGTCGGGGGACCTACAATGAGCAGTTCTTC. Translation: CASSQGGRGTYNEQFF.

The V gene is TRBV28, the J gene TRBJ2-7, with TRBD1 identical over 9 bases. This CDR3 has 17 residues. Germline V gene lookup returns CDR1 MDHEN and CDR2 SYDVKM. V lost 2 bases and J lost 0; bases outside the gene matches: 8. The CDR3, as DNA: TGTGCCAGCAGTTTAGCGGCGGTGACAGGGGGCTCCTACGAGCAGTACTTC. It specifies CASSLAAVTGGSYEQYF.

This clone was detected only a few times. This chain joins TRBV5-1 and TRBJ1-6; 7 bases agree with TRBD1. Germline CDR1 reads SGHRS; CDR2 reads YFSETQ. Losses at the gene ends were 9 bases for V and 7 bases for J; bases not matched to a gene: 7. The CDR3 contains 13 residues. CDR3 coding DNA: TGCGCCACCTCGACAGGGTACAATTCACCCCTCCACTTT. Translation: CATSTGYNSPLHF.

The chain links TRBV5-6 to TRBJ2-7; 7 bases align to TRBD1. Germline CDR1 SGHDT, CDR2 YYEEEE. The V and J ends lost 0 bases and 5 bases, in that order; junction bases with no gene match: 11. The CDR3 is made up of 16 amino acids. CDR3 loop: CASSLAGTVKVHEQYF. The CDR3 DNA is TGTGCCAGCAGCTTGGCCGGGACAGTCAAGGTCCACGAGCAGTACTTC.

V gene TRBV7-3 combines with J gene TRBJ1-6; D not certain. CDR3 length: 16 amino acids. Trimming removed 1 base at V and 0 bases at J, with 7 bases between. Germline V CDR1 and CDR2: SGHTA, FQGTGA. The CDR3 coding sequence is TGTGCCAGCAGCTTAATGGGGAGCTCCTATAATTCACCCCTCCACTTT. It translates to CASSLMGSSYNSPLHF.

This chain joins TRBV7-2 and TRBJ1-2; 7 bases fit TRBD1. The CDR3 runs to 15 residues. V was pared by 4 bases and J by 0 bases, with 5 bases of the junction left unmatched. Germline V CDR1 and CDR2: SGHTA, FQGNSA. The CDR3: CASSWTDRPNYGYTF. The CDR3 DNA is TGTGCCAGCAGCTGGACGGACAGGCCTAACTATGGCTACACCTTC.

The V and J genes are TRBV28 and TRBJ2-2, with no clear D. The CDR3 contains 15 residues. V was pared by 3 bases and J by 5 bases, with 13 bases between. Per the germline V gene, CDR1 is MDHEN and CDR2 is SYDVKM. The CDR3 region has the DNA TGTGCCAGCAGTTTTAGTTCTGTTAGTACCGGGGAGCTGTTTTTT. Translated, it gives CASSFSSVSTGELFF. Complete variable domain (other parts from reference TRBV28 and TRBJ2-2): DVKVTQSSRYLVKRTGEKVFLECVQDMDHENMFWYRQDPGLGLRLIYFSYDVKMKEKGDIPEGYSVSREKKERFSLILESASTNQTSMYLCASSFSSVSTGELFFGEGSRLTVL.

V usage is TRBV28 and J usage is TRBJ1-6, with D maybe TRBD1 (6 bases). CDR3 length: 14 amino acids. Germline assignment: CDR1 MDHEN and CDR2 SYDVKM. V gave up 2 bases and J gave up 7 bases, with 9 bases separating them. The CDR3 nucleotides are TGTGCCAGCAGTTTAGGGGGCGGCAATTCACCCCTCCACTTT. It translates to CASSLGGGNSPLHF. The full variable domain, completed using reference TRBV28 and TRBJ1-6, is DVKVTQSSRYLVKRTGEKVFLECVQDMDHENMFWYRQDPGLGLRLIYFSYDVKMKEKGDIPEGYSVSREKKERFSLILESASTNQTSMYLCASSLGGGNSPLHFGNGTRLTVT.

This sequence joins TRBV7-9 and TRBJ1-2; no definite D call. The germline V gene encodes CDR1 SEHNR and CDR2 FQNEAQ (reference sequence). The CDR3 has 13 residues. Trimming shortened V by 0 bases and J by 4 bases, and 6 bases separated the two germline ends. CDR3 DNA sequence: TGTGCCAGCAGCTTAGCGCTATCCTATGGCTACACCTTC. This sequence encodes CASSLALSYGYTF.

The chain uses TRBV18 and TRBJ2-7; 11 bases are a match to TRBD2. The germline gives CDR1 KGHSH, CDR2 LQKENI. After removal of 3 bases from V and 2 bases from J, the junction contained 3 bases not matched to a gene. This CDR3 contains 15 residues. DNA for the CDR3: TGTGCCAGCTCACCCGCTAGCGGGGGGCCCTACGAGCAGTACTTC. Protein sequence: CASSPASGGPYEQYF.

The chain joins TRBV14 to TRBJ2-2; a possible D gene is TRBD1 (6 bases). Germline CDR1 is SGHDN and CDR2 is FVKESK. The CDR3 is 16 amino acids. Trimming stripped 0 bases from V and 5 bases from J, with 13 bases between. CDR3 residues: CASSQELGGTTGELFF. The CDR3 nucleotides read TGTGCCAGCAGCCAAGAATTAGGGGGAACTACCGGGGAGCTGTTTTTT.

CDR3 in amino acids: CASSLRANTGELFF. The CDR3 bases are TGTGCCAGCAGCTTGAGGGCGAACACCGGGGAGCTGTTTTTT. This chain connects TRBV11-1 to TRBJ2-2; TRBD2 is a possible D gene (5 bases). The ends were cut back, 3 bases at V and 0 bases at J, with 5 bases in the middle. Per germline, CDR1 SGHAT and CDR2 FQDESV (reference sequence). The CDR3 totals 14 residues.